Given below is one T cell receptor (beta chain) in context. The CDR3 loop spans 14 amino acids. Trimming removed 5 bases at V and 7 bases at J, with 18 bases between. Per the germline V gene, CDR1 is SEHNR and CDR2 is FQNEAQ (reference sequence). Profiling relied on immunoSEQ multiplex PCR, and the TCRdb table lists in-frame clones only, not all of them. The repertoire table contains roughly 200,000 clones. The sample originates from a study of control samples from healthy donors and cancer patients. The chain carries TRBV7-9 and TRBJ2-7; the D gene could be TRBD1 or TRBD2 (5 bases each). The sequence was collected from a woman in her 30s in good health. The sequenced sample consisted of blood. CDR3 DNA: TGTGCCAGCAGCGACCGGGACGGAGGCATGGAGCAGTACTTC. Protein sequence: CASSDRDGGMEQYF. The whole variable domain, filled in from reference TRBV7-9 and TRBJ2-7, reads DTGVSQNPRHKITKRGQNVTFRCDPISEHNRLYWYRQTLGQGPEFLTYFQNEAQLEKSRLLSDRFSAERPKGSFSTLEIQRTEQGDSAMYLCASSDRDGGMEQYFGPGTRLTVT.